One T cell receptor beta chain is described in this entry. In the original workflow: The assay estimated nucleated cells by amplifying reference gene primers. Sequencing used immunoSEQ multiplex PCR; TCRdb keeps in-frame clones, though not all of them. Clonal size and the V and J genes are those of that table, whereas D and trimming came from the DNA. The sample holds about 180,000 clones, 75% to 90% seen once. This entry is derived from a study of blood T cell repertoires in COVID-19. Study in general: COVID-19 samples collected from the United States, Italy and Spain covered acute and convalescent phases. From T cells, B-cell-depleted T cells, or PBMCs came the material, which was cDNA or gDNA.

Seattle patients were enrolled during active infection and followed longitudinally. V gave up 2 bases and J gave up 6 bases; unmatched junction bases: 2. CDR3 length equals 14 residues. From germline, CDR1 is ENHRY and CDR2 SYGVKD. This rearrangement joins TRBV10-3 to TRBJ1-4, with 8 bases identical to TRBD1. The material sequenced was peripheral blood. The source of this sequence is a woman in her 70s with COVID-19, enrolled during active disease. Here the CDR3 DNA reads TGTGCCATCAGTGAGACAGGGGGTGATGAAAAACTGTTTTTT. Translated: CAISETGGDEKLFF.